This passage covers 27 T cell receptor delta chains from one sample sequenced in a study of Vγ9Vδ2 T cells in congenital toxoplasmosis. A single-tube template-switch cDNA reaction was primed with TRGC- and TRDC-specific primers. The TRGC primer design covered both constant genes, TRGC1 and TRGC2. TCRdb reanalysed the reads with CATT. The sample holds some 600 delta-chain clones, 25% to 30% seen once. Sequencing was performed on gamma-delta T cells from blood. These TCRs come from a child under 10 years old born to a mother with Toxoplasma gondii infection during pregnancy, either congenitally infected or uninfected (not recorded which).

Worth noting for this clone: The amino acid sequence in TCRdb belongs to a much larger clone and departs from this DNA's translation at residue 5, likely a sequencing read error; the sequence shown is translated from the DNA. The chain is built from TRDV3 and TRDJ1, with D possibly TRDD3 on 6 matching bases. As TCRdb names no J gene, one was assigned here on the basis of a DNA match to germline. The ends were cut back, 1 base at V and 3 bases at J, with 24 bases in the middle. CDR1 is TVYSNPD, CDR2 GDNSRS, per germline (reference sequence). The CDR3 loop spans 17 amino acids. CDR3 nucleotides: TGTGCCTTTAAAGGGGCCTATGGGGGCTCACGGCCCGATAAACTCATCTTT. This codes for CAFKGAYGGSRPDKLIF.

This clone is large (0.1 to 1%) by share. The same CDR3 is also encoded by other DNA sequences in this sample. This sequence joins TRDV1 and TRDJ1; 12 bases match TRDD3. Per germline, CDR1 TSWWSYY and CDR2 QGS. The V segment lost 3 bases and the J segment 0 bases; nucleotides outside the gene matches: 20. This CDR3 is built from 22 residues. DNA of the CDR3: TGTGCTCTTGGGGAGTCCCATAAATTGCTGGGGGATACGCGGACGTACACCGATAAACTCATCTTT. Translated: CALGESHKLLGDTRTYTDKLIF.

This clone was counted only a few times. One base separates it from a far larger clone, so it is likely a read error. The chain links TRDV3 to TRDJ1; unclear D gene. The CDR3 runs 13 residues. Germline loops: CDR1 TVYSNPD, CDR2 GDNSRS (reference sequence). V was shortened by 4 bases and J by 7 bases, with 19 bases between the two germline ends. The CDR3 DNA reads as TGTGCCTGTAGATGGATCGGGCGAACTAAACTCATCTTT. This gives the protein CACRWIGRTKLIF.

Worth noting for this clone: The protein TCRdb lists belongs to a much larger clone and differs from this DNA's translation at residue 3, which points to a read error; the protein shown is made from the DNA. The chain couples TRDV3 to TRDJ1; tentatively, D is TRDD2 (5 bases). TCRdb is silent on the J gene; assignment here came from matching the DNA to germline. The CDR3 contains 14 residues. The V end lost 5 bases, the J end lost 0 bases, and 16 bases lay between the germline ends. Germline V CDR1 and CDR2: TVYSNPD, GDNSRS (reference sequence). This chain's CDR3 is CAPASLVYTDKLIF. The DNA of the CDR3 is TGTGCCCCCGCTTCCCTTGTGTACACCGATAAACTCATCTTT.

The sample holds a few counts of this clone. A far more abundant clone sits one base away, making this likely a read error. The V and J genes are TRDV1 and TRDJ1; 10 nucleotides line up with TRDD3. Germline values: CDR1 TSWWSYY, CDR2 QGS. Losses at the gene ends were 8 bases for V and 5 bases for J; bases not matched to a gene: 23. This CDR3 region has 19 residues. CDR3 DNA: TGTGCTCTTAGGGTCCCACGCGACTCGGGGGGATACGTCCAAGATAAACTCATCTTT. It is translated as CALRVPRDSGGYVQDKLIF.

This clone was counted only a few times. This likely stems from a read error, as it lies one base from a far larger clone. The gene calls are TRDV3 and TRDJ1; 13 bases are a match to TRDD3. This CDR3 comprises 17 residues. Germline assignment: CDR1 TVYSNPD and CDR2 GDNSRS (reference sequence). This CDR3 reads CAFKGGYWGIRSDNLIF. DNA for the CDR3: TGTGCCTTTAAGGGGGGGTACTGGGGGATACGTTCCGATAACCTCATCTTT. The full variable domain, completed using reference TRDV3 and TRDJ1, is CDKVTQSSPDQTVASGSEVVLLCTYDTVYSNPDLFWYRIRPDYSFQFVFYGDNSRSEGADFTQGRFSVKHILTQKAFHLVISPVRTEDSATYYCAFKGGYWGIRSDNLIFGKGTRVTVEP.

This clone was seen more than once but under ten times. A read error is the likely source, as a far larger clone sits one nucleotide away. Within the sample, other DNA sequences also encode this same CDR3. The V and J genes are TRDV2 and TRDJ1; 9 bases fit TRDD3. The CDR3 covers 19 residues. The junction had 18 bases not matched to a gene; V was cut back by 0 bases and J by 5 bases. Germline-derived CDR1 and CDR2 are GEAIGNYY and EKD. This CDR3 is CACDTVLFGDTQGQDKLIF. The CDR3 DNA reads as TGTGCCTGTGACACCGTCTTGTTCGGGGATACGCAAGGTCAAGATAAACTCATCTTT.

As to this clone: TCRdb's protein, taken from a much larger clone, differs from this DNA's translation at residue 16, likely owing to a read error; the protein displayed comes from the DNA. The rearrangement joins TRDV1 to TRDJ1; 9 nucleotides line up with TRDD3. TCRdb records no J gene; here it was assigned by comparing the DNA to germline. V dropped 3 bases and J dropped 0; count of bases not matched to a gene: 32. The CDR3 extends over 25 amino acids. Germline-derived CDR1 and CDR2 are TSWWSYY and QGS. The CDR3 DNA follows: TGTGCTCTTGGGGATCCGCACGGAGGACTTTCCTCTCTCTTTCCTTCTGGGGGATACACCGATAAACTCATCTTT. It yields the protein CALGDPHGGLSSLFPSGGYTDKLIF.

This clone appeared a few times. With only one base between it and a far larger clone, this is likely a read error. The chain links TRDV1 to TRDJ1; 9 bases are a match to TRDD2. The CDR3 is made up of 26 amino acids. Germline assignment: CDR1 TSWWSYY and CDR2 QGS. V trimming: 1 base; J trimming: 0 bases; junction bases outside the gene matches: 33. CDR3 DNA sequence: TGTGCTCTTGGGGAACCATGGGCCTTCCTACCCAACAATGTGGGATCTTGGGGCCTTTACACCGATAAACTCATCTTT. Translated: CALGEPWAFLPNNVGSWGLYTDKLIF.

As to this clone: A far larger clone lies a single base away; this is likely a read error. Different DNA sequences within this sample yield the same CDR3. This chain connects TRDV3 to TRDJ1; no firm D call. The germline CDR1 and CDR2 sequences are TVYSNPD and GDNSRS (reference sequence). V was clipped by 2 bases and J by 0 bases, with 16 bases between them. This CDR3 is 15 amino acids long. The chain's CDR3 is CAFRPIPTYTDKLIF. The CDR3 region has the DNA TGTGCCTTTCGCCCTATCCCGACTTACACCGATAAACTCATCTTT.

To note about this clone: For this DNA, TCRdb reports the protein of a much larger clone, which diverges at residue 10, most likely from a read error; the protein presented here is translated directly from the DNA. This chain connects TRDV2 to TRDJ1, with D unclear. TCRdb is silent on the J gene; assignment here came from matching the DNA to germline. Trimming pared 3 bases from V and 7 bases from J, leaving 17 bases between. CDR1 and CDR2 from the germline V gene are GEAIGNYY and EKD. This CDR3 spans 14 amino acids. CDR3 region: CACDLLSAAGKLIF. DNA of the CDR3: TGTGCCTGTGACCTTCTCTCGGCGGCCGGTAAACTCATCTTT.

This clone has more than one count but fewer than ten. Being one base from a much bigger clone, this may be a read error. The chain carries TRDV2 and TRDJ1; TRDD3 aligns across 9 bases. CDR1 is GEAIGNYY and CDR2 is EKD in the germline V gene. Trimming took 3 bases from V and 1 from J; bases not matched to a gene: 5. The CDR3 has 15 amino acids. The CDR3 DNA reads TGTGCCTGTGACGCCCTGGGGGATTTCACCGATAAACTCATCTTT. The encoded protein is CACDALGDFTDKLIF.

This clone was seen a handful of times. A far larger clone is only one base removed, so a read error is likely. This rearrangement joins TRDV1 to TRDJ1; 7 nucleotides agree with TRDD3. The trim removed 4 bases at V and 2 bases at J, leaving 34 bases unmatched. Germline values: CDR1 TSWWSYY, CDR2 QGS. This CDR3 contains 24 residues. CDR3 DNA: TGTGCTCTTGGGGGACCGTCCGTAGTGAGTCTACCTCCACGGGGGATTCGGTGGACCGATAAACTCATCTTT. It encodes CALGGPSVVSLPPRGIRWTDKLIF.

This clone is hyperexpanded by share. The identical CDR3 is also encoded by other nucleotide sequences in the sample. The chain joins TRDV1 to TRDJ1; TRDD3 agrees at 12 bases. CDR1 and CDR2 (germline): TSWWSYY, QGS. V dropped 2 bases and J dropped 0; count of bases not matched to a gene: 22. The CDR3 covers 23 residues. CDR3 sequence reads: CALGESRWSRYWGILLYTDKLIF. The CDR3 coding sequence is TGTGCTCTTGGGGAATCGAGGTGGTCTAGGTACTGGGGGATACTCCTGTACACCGATAAACTCATCTTT.

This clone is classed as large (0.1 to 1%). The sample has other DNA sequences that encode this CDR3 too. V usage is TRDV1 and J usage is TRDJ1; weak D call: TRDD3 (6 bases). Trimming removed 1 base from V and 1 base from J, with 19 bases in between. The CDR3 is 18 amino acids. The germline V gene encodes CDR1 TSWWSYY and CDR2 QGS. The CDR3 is CALGERRGYWAPTDKLIF. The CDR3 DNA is TGTGCTCTTGGGGAACGTCGCGGGTACTGGGCCCCCACCGATAAACTCATCTTT.

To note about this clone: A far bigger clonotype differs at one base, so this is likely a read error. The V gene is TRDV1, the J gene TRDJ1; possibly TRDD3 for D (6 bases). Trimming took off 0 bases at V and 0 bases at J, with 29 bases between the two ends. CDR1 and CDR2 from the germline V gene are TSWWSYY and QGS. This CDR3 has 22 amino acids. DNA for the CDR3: TGTGCTCTTGGGGAACTTCTGCCCTACAGTGGTGGGGGTCCCCTGTACACCGATAAACTCATCTTT. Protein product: CALGELLPYSGGGPLYTDKLIF.

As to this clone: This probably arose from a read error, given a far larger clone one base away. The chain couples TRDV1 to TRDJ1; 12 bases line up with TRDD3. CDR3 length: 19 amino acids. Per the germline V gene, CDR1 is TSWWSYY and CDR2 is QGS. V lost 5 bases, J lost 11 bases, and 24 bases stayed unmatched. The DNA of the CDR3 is TGTGCTCTTGGGAACCCGCTTCCTAGAGGAAGCTGGGGGATACGATTGCTCATCTTT. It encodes CALGNPLPRGSWGIRLLIF.

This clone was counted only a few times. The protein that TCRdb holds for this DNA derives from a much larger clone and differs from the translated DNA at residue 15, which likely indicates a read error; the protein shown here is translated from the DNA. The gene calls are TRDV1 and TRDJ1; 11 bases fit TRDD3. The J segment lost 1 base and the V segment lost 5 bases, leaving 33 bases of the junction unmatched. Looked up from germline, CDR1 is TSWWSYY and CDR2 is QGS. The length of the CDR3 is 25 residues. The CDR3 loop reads CALGTYFLPGGYLTSTPPGTDKLIF. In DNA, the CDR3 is TGTGCTCTTGGGACCTACTTCCTACCTGGGGGATACCTCACTTCCACCCCCCCAGGCACCGATAAACTCATCTTT.

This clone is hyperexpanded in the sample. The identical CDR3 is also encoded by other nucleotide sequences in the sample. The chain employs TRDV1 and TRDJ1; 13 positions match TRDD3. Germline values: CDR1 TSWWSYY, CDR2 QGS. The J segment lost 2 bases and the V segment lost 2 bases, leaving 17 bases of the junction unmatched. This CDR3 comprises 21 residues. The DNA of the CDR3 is TGTGCTCTTGGGGAAAATCGGCCCGACCTTACTGGGGGATACGGTACCGATAAACTCATCTTT. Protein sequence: CALGENRPDLTGGYGTDKLIF.

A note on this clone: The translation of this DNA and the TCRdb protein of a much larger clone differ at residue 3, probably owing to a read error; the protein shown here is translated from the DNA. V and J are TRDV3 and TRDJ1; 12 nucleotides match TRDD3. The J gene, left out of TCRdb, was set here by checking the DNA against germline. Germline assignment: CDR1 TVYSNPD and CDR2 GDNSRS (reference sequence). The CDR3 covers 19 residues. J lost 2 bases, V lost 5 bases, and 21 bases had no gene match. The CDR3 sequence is CAPHPYSATWGIRTDKLIF. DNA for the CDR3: TGTGCCCCGCATCCCTACTCCGCGACCTGGGGGATACGGACCGATAAACTCATCTTT.

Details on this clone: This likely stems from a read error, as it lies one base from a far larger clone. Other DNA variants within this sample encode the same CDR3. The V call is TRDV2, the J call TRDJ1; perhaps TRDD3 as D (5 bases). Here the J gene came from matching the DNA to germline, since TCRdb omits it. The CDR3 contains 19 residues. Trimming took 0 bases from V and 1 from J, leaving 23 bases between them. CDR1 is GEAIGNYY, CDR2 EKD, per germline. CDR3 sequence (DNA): TGTGCCTGTGACACCGTGACTCATACTTTAGGGGACGGCACCGATAAACTCATCTTT. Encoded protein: CACDTVTHTLGDGTDKLIF.

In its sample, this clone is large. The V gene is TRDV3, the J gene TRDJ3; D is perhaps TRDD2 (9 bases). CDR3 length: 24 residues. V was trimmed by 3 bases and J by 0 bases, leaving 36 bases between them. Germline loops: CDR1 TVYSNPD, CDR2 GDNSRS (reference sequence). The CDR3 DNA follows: TGTGCCTTCTCCTTCCTACCGGGGGTACTGGGGGTCAAACTCCGCTCCTGGGACACCCGACAGATGTTTTTC. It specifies CAFSFLPGVLGVKLRSWDTRQMFF.

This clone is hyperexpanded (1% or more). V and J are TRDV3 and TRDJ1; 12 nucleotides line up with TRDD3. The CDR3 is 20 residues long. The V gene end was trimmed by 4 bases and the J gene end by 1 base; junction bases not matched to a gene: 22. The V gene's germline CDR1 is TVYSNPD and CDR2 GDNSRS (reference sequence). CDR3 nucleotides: TGTGCCTCTAGAAGTCTCCGGTACTGGGGGATACTAGGAGGCACCGATAAACTCATCTTT. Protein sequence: CASRSLRYWGILGGTDKLIF.

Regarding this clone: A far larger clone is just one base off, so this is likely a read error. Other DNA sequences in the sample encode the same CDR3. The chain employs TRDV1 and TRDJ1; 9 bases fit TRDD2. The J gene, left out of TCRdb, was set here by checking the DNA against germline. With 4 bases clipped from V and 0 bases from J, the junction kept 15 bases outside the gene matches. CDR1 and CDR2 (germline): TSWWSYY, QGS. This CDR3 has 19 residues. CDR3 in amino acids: CALGAPSYVPPSHTDKLIF. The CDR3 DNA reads TGTGCTCTTGGGGCCCCTTCCTACGTTCCGCCCAGTCACACCGATAAACTCATCTTT.

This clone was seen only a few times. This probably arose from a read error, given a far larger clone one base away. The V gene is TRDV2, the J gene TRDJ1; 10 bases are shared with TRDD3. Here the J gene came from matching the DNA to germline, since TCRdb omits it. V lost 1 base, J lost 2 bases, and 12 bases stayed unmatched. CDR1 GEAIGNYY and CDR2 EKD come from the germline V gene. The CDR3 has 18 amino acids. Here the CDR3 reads CACDTKLGGYMRTDKLIF. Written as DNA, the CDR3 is TGTGCCTGTGACACAAAACTTGGGGGATACATGAGGACCGATAAACTCATCTTT.

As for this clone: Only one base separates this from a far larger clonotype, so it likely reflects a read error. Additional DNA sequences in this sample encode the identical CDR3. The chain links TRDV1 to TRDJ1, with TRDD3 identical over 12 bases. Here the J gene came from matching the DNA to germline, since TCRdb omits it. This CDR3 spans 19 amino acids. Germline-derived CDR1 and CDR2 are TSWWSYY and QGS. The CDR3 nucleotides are TGTGCTCTCGGGGATCCAACTCCGTACTGGGGGATACTCACCGATAAACTCATCTTT. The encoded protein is CALGDPTPYWGILTDKLIF.

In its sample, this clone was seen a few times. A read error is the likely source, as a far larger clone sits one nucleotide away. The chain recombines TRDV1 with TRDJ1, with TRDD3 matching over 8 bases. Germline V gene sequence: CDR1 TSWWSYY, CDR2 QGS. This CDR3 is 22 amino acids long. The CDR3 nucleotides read TGTGCTCTTGGGGAGGGCCGAATTCAGTACTGGGGGCTACCCTCTTACACCGATAAACGCATCTTT. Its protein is CALGEGRIQYWGLPSYTDKRIF.